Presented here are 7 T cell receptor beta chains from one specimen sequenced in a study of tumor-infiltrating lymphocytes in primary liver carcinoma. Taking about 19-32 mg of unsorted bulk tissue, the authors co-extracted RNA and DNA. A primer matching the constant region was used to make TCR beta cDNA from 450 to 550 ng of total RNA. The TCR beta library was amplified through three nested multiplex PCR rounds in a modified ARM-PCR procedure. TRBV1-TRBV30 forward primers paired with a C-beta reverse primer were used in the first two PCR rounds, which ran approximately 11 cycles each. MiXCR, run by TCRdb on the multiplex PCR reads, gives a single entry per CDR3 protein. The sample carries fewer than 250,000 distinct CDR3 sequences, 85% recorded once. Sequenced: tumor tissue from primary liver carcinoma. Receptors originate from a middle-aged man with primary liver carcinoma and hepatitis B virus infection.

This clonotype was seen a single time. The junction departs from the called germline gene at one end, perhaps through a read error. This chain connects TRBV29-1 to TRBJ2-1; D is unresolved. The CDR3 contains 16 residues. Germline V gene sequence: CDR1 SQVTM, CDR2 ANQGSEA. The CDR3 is CSVDLPDASSYNEQFF. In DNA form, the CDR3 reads TGCAGCGTTGATCTTCCGGACGCCAGCTCCTACAATGAGCAATTCTTC.

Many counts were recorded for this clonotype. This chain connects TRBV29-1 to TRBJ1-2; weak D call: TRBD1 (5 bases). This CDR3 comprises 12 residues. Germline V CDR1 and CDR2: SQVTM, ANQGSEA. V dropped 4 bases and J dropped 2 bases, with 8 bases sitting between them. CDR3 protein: CSVAGQNYGYTF. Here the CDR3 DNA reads TGCAGCGTTGCGGGGCAGAACTATGGCTACACCTTC.

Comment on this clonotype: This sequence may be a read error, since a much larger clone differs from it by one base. The chain's CDR3 is CASSWGGVCEQYF. CDR3 nucleotide sequence: TGTGCCAGCAGTTGGGGCGGGGTGTGCGAGCAGTACTTC. This sequence joins TRBV12-3 or TRBV12-4 and TRBJ2-7; D possibly corresponds to TRBD2 (6 bases). V was shortened by 4 bases and J by 6 bases, with 13 bases between the two germline ends. This CDR3 is built from 13 residues.

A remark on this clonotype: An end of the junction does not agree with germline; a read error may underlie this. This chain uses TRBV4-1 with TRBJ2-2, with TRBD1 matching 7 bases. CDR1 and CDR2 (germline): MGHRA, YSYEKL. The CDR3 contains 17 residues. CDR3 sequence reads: CTNSPQTGVLNTGELLF. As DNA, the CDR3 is TGCACCAACAGCCCCCAAACAGGGGTCCTAAACACCGGGGAGCTGCTTTTT.

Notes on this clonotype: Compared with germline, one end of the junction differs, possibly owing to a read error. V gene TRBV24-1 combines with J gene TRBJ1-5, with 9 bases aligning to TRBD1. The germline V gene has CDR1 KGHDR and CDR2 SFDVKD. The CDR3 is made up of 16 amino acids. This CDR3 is CATRDRVTCSNQPQHF. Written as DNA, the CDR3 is TGTGCCACCCGGGACAGGGTCACATGTAGCAATCAGCCCCAGCACTTT.

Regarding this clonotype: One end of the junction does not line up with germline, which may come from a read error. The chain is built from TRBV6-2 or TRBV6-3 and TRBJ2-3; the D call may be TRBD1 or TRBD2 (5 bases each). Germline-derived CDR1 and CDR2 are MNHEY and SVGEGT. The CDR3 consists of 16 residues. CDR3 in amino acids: CTRSFLGRLGGDTQYF. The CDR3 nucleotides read TGTACCAGGAGCTTCCTAGGACGGCTTGGGGGAGATACGCAGTATTTT.

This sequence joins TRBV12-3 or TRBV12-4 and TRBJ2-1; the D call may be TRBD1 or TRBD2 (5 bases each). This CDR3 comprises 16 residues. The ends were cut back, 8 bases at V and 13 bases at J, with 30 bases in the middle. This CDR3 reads CASARRGGYLLNGQFF. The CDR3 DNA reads TGTGCCAGCGCCCGAAGGGGCGGGTATTTACTTAATGGACAGTTCTTC.